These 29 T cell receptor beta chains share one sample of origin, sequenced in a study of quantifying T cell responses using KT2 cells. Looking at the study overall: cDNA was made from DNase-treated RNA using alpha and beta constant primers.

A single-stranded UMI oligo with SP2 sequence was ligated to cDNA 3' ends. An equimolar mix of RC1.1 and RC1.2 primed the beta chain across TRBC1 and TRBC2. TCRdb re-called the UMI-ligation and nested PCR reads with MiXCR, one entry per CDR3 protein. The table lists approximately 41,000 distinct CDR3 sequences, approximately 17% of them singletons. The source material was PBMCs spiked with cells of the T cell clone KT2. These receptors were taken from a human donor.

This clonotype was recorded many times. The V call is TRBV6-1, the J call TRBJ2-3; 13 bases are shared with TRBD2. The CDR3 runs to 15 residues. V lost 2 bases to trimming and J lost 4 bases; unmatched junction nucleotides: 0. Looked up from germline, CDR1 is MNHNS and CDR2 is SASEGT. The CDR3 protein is CASSETSGGADTQYF. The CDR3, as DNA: TGTGCCAGCAGTGAAACTAGCGGGGGGGCAGATACGCAGTATTTT.

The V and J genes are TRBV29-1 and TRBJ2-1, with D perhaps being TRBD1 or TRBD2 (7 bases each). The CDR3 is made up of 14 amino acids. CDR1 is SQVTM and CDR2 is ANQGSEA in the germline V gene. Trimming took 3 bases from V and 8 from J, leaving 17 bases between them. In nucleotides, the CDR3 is TGCAGCGTTGACGGGGAGGGGGCGATCTATGAGCAGTTCTTC. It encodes CSVDGEGAIYEQFF.

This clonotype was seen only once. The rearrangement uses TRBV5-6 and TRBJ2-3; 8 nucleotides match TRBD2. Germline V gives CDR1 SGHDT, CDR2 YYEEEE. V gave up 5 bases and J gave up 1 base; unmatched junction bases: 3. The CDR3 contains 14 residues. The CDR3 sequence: CASRLTSGTDTQYF. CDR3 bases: TGTGCCAGCAGACTGACTAGCGGCACAGATACGCAGTATTTT.

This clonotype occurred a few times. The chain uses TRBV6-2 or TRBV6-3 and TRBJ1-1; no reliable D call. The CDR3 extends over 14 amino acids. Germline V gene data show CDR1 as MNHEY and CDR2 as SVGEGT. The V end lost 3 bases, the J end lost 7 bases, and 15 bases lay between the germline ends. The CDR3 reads CASSYGQEIIEAFF. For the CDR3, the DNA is TGTGCCAGCAGTTATGGGCAGGAGATTATTGAAGCTTTCTTT.

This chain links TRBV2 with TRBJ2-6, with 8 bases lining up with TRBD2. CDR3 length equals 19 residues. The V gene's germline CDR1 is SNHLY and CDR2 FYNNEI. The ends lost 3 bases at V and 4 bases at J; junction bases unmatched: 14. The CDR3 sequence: CASSDKTGLAGYGANVLTF. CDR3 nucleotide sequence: TGTGCCAGCAGTGATAAGACGGGGCTAGCGGGTTACGGGGCCAACGTCCTGACTTTC.

CDR3 coding DNA: TGTGCCAGCAGCCCCTGGAGAAGCTCCTACAATGAGCAGTTCTTC. Amino acid sequence: CASSPWRSSYNEQFF. The chain joins TRBV7-6 to TRBJ2-1, with unresolved D. With 5 bases removed from V and 0 bases from J, the gap between germline ends came to 11 bases. Germline V gives CDR1 SGHVS, CDR2 FNYEAQ. The CDR3 extends over 15 amino acids. Drawing the rest from reference TRBV7-6 and TRBJ2-1, the complete variable domain is GAGVSQSPRYKVTKRGQDVALRCDPISGHVSLYWYRQALGQGPEFLTYFNYEAQQDKSGLPNDRFSAERPEGSISTLTIQRTEQRDSAMYRCASSPWRSSYNEQFFGPGTRLTVL.

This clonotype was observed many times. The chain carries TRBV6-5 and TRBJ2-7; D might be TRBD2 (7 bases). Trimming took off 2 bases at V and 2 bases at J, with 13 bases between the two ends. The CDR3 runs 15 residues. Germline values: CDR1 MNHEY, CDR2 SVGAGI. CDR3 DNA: TGTGCCAGCAGTTACCGGGGGGCGAAAGCCTACGAGCAGTACTTC. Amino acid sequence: CASSYRGAKAYEQYF.

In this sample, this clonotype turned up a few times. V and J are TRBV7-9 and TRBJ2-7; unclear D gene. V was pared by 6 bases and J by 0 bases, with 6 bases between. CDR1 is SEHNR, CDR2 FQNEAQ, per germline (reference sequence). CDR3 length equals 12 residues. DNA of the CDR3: TGTGCCAGCAGGCCCGACTCCTACGAGCAGTACTTC. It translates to CASRPDSYEQYF.

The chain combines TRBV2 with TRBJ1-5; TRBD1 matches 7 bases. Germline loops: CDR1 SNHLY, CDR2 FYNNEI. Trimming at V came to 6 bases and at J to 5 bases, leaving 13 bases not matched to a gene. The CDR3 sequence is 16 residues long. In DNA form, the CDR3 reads TGTGCCAGCAGAGTCCACGCAGGGGGAAAAGATCAGCCCCAGCATTTT. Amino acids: CASRVHAGGKDQPQHF.

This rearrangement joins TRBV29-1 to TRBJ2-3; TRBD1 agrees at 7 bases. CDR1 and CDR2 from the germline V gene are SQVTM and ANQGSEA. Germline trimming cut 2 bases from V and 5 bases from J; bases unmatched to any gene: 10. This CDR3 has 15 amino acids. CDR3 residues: CSVERGQRPGDTQYF. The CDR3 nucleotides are TGCAGCGTTGAAAGGGGACAGAGGCCGGGAGATACGCAGTATTTT.

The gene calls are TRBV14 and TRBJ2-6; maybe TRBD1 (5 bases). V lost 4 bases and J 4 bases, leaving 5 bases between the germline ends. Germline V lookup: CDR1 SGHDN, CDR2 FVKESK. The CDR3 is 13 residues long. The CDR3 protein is CASSPGGANVLTF. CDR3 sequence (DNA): TGTGCCAGCAGCCCAGGGGGGGCCAACGTCCTGACTTTC.

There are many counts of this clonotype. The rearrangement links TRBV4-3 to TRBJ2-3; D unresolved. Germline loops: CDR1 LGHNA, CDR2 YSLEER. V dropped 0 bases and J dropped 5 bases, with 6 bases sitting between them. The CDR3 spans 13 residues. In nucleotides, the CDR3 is TGCGCCAGCAGCCAAGATTGGGGAGATACGCAGTATTTT. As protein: CASSQDWGDTQYF.

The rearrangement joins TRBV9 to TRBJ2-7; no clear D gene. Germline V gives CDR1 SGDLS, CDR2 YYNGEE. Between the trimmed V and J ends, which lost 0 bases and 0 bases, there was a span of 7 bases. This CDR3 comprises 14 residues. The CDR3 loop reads CASSVGADSYEQYF. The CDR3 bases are TGTGCCAGCAGCGTAGGGGCAGACTCCTACGAGCAGTACTTC.

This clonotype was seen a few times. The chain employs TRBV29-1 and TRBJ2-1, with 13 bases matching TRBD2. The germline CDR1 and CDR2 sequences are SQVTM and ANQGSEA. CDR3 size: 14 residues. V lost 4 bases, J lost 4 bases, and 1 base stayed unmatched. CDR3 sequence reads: CSVGTSGRYNEQFF. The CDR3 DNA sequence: TGCAGCGTTGGGACTAGCGGGAGATACAATGAGCAGTTCTTC.

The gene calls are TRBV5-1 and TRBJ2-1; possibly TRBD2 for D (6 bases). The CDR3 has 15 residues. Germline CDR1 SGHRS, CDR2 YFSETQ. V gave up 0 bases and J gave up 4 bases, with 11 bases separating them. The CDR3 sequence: CASSLAGTPYNEQFF. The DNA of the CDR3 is TGCGCCAGCAGCTTGGCGGGGACTCCGTACAATGAGCAGTTCTTC.

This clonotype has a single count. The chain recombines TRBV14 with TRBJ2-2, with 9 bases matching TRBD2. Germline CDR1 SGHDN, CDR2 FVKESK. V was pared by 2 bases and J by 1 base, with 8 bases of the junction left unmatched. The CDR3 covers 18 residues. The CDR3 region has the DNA TGTGCCAGCAGCCAACCTAGCGGGATAGGGCGGAACACCGGGGAGCTGTTTTTT. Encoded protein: CASSQPSGIGRNTGELFF.

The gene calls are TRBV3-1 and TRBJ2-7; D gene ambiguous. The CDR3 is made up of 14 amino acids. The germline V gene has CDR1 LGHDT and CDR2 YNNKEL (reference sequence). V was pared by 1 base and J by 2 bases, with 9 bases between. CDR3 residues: CASSQVDIAYEQYF. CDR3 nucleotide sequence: TGTGCCAGCAGCCAAGTGGATATCGCCTACGAGCAGTACTTC.

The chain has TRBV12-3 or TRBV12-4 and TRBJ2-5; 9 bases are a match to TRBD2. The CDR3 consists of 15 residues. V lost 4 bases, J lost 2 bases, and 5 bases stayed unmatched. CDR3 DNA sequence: TGTGCCAGCAGTTCAGCGGGGGGACTACAAGAGACCCAGTACTTC. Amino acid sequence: CASSSAGGLQETQYF.

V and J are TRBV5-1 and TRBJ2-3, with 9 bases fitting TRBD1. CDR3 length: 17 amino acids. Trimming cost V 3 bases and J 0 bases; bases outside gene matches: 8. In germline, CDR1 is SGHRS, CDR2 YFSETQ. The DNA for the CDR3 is TGCGCCAGCAGCTCTACCTGGACAGGGGCTAGCACAGATACGCAGTATTTT. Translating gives CASSSTWTGASTDTQYF.

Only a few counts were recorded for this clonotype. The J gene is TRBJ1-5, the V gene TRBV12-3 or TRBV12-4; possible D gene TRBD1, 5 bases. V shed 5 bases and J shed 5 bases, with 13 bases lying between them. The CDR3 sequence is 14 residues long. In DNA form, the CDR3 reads TGTGCCAGCAGTGTCCAGGGAACGTATCAGCCCCAGCATTTT. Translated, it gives CASSVQGTYQPQHF.

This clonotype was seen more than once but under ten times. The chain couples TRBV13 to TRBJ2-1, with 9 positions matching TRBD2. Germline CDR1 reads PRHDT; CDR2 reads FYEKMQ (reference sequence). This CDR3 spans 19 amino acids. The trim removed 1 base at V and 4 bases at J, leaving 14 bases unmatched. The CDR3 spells CASSLDKAVAGVRYNEQFF. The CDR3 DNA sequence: TGTGCCAGCAGCTTAGATAAGGCGGTAGCGGGAGTTAGGTACAATGAGCAGTTCTTC. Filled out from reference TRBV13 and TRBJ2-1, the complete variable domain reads AAGVIQSPRHLIKEKRETATLKCYPIPRHDTVYWYQQGPGQDPQFLISFYEKMQSDKGSIPDRFSAQQFSDYHSELNMSSLELGDSALYFCASSLDKAVAGVRYNEQFFGPGTRLTVL.

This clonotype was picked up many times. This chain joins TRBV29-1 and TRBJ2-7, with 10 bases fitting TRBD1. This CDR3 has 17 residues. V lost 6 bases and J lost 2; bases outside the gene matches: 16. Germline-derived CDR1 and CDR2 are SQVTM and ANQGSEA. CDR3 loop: CSVEEGGTGDAPYEQYF. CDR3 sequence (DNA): TGCAGCGTGGAGGAGGGGGGGACAGGGGACGCACCCTACGAGCAGTACTTC.

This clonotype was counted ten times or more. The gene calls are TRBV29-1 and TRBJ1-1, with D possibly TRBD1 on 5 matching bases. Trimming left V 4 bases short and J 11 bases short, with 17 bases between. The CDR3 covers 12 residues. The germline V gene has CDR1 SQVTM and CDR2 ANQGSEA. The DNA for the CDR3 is TGCAGCGTTGTAGGGGCAGCCCCGGTTGCTTTCTTT. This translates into CSVVGAAPVAFF.

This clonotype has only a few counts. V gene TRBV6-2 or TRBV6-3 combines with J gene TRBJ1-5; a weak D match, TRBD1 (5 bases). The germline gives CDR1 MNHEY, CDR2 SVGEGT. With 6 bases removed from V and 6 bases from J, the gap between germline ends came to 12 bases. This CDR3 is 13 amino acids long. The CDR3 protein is CASSADNGQPQHF. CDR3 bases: TGTGCCAGCAGCGCGGACAACGGTCAGCCCCAGCATTTT.

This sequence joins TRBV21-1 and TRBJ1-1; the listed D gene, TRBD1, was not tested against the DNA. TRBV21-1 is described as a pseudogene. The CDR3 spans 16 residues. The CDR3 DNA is TGTGCCAGCAGCAAAGCTCCCCGGACAGGGGGCACTGAAGCTTTCTTT. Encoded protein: CASSKAPRTGGTEAFF.

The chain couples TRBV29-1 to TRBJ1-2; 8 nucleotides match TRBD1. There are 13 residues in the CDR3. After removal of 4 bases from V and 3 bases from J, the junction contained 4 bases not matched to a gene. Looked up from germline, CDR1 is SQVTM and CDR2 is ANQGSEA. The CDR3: CSVAQGADYGYTF. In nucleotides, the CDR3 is TGCAGCGTTGCTCAGGGGGCAGACTATGGCTACACCTTC.

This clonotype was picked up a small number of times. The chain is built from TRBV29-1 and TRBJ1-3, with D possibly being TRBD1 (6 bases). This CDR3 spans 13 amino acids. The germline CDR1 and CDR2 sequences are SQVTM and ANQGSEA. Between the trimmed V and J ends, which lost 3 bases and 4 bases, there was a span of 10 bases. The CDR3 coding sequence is TGCAGCGTTGACGCAGGGGACGGAAACACCATATATTTT. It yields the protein CSVDAGDGNTIYF.

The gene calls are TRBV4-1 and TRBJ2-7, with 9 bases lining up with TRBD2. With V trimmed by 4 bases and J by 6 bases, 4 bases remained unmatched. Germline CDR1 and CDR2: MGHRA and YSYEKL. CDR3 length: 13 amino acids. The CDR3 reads CASSLGLALEQYF. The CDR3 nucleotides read TGCGCCAGCAGCCTGGGACTAGCTCTCGAGCAGTACTTC.

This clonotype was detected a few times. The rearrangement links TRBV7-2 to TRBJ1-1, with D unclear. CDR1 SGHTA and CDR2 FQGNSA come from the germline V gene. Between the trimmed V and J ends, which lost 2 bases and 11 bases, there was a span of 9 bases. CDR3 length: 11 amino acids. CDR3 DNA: TGTGCCAGCAGCTTAAATGGTCCGGCTTTCTTT. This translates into CASSLNGPAFF.